These T cell receptor beta chains were read from a single sample in a study of blood T cell repertoires in COVID-19. Profiling relied on immunoSEQ multiplex PCR, and the TCRdb table lists in-frame clones only, not all of them. The profile shows 250,000 to 300,000 clones, approximately 85% of them singletons. The sequencing input was peripheral blood. The receptors were sampled from a man aged 45-65 years with active or convalescent COVID-19. The CDR3 runs from the conserved cysteine through the conserved F or W. The D gene is left open where the match is weak.

len | j_gene | d_gene | v_gene | CDR3nt | CDR3aa
14 | TRBJ2-1 | TRBD1 | TRBV28 | TGTGCCAGCAGACGGACAGGGGGTATCAATGAGCAGTTCTTC | CASRRTGGINEQFF
13 | TRBJ2-1 | TRBD2 | TRBV5-1 | TGCGCCAGCAGCACCCCGGGGGGGTATGAGCAGTTCTTC | CASSTPGGYEQFF
16 | TRBJ2-7 | TRBD2 | TRBV5-4 | TGTGCCAGCAGCCTGACTTGGACTAGCGGCTCCTACGAGCAGTACTTC | CASSLTWTSGSYEQYF
14 | TRBJ2-3 | TRBD2 | TRBV5-1 | TGCGCCAGCAGCTTGTCGGGAGGGCCAAATACGCAGTATTTT | CASSLSGGPNTQYF
14 | TRBJ1-4 | TRBD1 | TRBV5-4 | TGTGCCAGCAGCCCGGACAGGTCATGGGAAAAACTGTTTTTT | CASSPDRSWEKLFF
13 | TRBJ1-1 | . | TRBV18 | TGTGCCAGCTCGCCAAACCGGGACACTGAAGCTTTCTTT | CASSPNRDTEAFF
16 | TRBJ2-3 | . | TRBV6-2/TRBV6-3 | TGTGCCAGCAGTTACTCGAGGTCTGCGGGCACAGATACGCAGTATTTT | CASSYSRSAGTDTQYF
13 | TRBJ2-5 | TRBD2 | TRBV19 | TGTGCCACTGCGGGGGGGGCCCAAGAGACCCAGTACTTC | CATAGGAQETQYF
16 | TRBJ2-5 | . | TRBV3-1/TRBV3-2 | TGTGCCAGCAGCCAAGATCTACGGACAGAACAAGAGACCCAGTACTTC | CASSQDLRTEQETQYF
15 | TRBJ1-3 | . | TRBV5-1 | TGCGCCAGCAGCTCAGCGGGGAACTCTGGAAACACCATATATTTT | CASSSAGNSGNTIYF
16 | TRBJ2-3 | . | TRBV5-1 | TGCGCCAGCAGCTTGGCAATGAGCGGGAGCACAGATACGCAGTATTTT | CASSLAMSGSTDTQYF
13 | TRBJ1-5 | TRBD1 | TRBV2 | TGTGCCAGCCAGGGACAGGGGGTCTCGCCCCAGCATTTT | CASQGQGVSPQHF
16 | TRBJ1-1 | . | TRBV4-1 | TGCGCCAGCAGCCCCTCGGGGAAACCGGGGGGCACTGAAGCTTTCTTT | CASSPSGKPGGTEAFF